The 18 T cell receptor beta chains presented below share a single source sample, sequenced in a study of blood T cell repertoires in COVID-19. The method was immunoSEQ multiplex PCR; TCRdb's version includes in-frame clones alone and lacks a portion of them. The repertoire has just under 85,000 clones, around nine tenths of them found once; the top ten carry about 7.8%. The specimen was peripheral blood. The receptors shown here come from an elderly man with active or convalescent COVID-19.

The chain carries TRBV29-1 and TRBJ2-5, with D possibly being TRBD2 (6 bases). Germline V gives CDR1 SQVTM, CDR2 ANQGSEA. V lost 8 bases and J lost 7, with 17 bases in between. The CDR3 length is 12 residues. CDR3 loop: CSRLAGPGTQYF. The CDR3 coding sequence is TGCAGCCGTCTCGCGGGGCCTGGGACCCAGTACTTC.

CDR3 DNA sequence: TGTGCCAGCAGCTTACCGGGGGGTCGCAATGAGCAGTTCTTC. Its protein product is CASSLPGGRNEQFF. The gene calls are TRBV11-3 and TRBJ2-1; 7 nucleotides line up with TRBD2. This CDR3 is 14 amino acids long. Trimming took 2 bases from V and 6 from J; bases not matched to a gene: 4. The V gene's germline CDR1 is SGHNT and CDR2 YENEEA.

The gene calls are TRBV19 and TRBJ1-5, with D perhaps TRBD1 (5 bases). From germline, CDR1 is LNHDA and CDR2 SQIVND (reference sequence). The CDR3 extends over 15 amino acids. With 6 bases removed from V and 2 bases from J, the gap between germline ends came to 14 bases. CDR3 loop: CASSDGRGRNQPQHF. As DNA, the CDR3 is TGTGCCAGTAGCGACGGGAGGGGTCGCAATCAGCCCCAGCATTTT.

The sample holds one count of this clone. The chain has TRBV5-5 and TRBJ2-3, with TRBD2 matching over 10 bases. The germline V gene encodes CDR1 SGHKS and CDR2 YYEKEE (reference sequence). The J segment lost 5 bases and the V segment lost 2 bases, leaving 11 bases of the junction unmatched. This CDR3 is built from 17 residues. CDR3 nucleotides: TGTGCCAGCAGCTTTAGACATAGCGGGGGGCCAGGAGATACGCAGTATTTT. Residues: CASSFRHSGGPGDTQYF.

This clone occurred once. This chain links TRBV6-5 with TRBJ1-4, with 7 bases fitting TRBD1. In germline, CDR1 is MNHEY, CDR2 SVGAGI. The CDR3 covers 15 residues. J gave up 3 bases and V 6 bases, and 7 bases lay outside the gene matches. The CDR3 region is CASSSTGAANEKLFF. For the CDR3, the DNA is TGTGCCAGCAGCAGTACAGGGGCTGCTAATGAAAAACTGTTTTTT.

The chain employs TRBV18 and TRBJ2-3; D may be TRBD2 (5 bases). V shed 6 bases and J shed 6 bases, with 7 bases lying between them. Germline V gives CDR1 KGHSH, CDR2 LQKENI. This CDR3 spans 11 amino acids. This CDR3 is CASSWEDTQYF. CDR3 sequence (DNA): TGTGCCAGCTCTTGGGAGGATACGCAGTATTTT. The full variable domain, with the rest looked up from reference TRBV18 and TRBJ2-3, is NAGVMQNPRHLVRRRGQEARLRCSPMKGHSHVYWYRQLPEEGLKFMVYLQKENIIDESGMPKERFSAEFPKEGPSILRIQQVVRGDSAAYFCASSWEDTQYFGPGTRLTVL.

The V gene is TRBV18, the J gene TRBJ1-6, with 9 bases lining up with TRBD1. Trimming removed 6 bases from V and 7 bases from J; junction bases left unmatched: 7. The CDR3 contains 15 residues. In germline, CDR1 is KGHSH, CDR2 LQKENI. This chain's CDR3 is CASSENRGQNSPLHF. DNA of the CDR3: TGTGCCAGCTCGGAAAACAGGGGGCAAAATTCACCCCTCCACTTT. The variable domain in full, with the rest retrieved from reference TRBV18 and TRBJ1-6, is NAGVMQNPRHLVRRRGQEARLRCSPMKGHSHVYWYRQLPEEGLKFMVYLQKENIIDESGMPKERFSAEFPKEGPSILRIQQVVRGDSAAYFCASSENRGQNSPLHFGNGTRLTVT.

The CDR3 sequence is CASSYSNRNTDTQYF. The CDR3 DNA is TGTGCCAGCAGTTACTCGAACAGGAACACAGATACGCAGTATTTT. This sequence joins TRBV6-5 and TRBJ2-3; D might be TRBD1 (5 bases). The CDR3 runs to 15 residues. Trimming cost V 0 bases and J 2 bases, with 9 bases left between them. Per germline, CDR1 MNHEY and CDR2 SVGAGI.

V and J are TRBV11-3 and TRBJ1-2, with D perhaps TRBD1 (5 bases). This CDR3 has 16 residues. V lost 5 bases to trimming and J lost 4 bases, with 20 bases between them. Germline V CDR1 and CDR2: SGHNT, YENEEA. CDR3 amino acids: CASSRGERQGSYGYTF. CDR3 nucleotides: TGTGCCAGCAGCCGGGGGGAACGCCAAGGGTCCTATGGCTACACCTTC.

The genes are TRBV2 and TRBJ1-1; maybe TRBD1 (6 bases). Germline CDR1 is SNHLY and CDR2 is FYNNEI. The CDR3 is 13 amino acids. Trimming removed 6 bases at V and 5 bases at J, with 13 bases between. The CDR3 DNA follows: TGTGCCAGCAGGCAGGGGACATGGACTGAAGCTTTCTTT. Encoded protein: CASRQGTWTEAFF.

CDR3 sequence (DNA): TGTGCCAGCAGTAAGTCAGGACAGTCTAACTATGGCTACACCTTC. It specifies CASSKSGQSNYGYTF. The chain joins TRBV6-6 to TRBJ1-2; perhaps TRBD1 as D (6 bases). The CDR3 spans 15 residues. Deletions cut 5 bases from V and 0 bases from J, with 13 bases between. The germline V gene has CDR1 MNHNY and CDR2 SVGAGI (reference sequence).

V is TRBV28 and J is TRBJ1-1; possibly TRBD1 for D (5 bases). The V gene's germline CDR1 is MDHEN and CDR2 SYDVKM. Trimming pared 4 bases from V and 0 bases from J, leaving 15 bases between. This CDR3 comprises 16 residues. The CDR3 nucleotides read TGTGCCAGCAGTTCCCTGACAGTCCTCATGAACACTGAAGCTTTCTTT. It yields the protein CASSSLTVLMNTEAFF.

The chain employs TRBV15 and TRBJ2-7, with no clear D. The germline CDR1 and CDR2 sequences are LNHNV and YYDKDF (reference sequence). V was shortened by 8 bases and J by 2 bases, with 16 bases between the two germline ends. The CDR3 runs 14 residues. CDR3 bases: TGTGCCACCCGCAACTACCCAACGCCCTACGAGCAGTACGTC. Encoded protein: CATRNYPTPYEQYV.

This clone appeared a few times. This sequence joins TRBV5-1 and TRBJ1-4, with no clear D. The CDR3 spans 15 residues. Per the germline V gene, CDR1 is SGHRS and CDR2 is YFSETQ. Trimming took off 3 bases at V and 0 bases at J, with 9 bases between the two ends. For the CDR3, the DNA is TGCGCCAGCAGCTATCGGGGTGCAACTAATGAAAAACTGTTTTTT. Translation gives CASSYRGATNEKLFF.

The gene calls are TRBV18 and TRBJ1-5; TRBD1 agrees at 9 bases. V shed 5 bases and J 1 base; nucleotides not matched to a gene: 9. The length of the CDR3 is 17 residues. Germline values: CDR1 KGHSH, CDR2 LQKENI. The CDR3 coding sequence is TGTGCCAGCTCATCAAGACAGGGGGTTGAAAGCAATCAGCCCCAGCATTTT. Its translation: CASSSRQGVESNQPQHF.

This chain links TRBV5-3 with TRBJ2-7, with D uncertain. TRBV5-3 is noted as an ORF with a role that remains uncertain. Trimming took off 1 base at V and 5 bases at J, with 7 bases between the two ends. CDR3 length: 12 residues. CDR3 in amino acids: CARSLCVNEQYV. The CDR3 DNA is TGTGCCAGAAGCTTGTGTGTCAACGAGCAGTACGTC.

This chain connects TRBV21-1 to TRBJ1-1; TRBD1 is the table's D call and was not checked against the DNA. TRBV21-1 is marked as a pseudogene. This CDR3 is built from 19 residues. CDR3 sequence reads: CASSKEGTGSRLVNTEAFF. The CDR3 DNA follows: TGTGCCAGCAGCAAAGAAGGGACAGGTTCCCGTCTCGTGAACACTGAAGCTTTCTTT.

The chain has TRBV19 and TRBJ2-2; 10 bases match TRBD1. The V and J ends lost 9 bases and 4 bases, in that order; junction bases with no gene match: 5. From germline, CDR1 is LNHDA and CDR2 SQIVND (reference sequence). There are 14 residues in the CDR3. The CDR3 region has the DNA TGTGCCAGCATTCGGGACAGGGGCACCGGGGAGCTGTTTTTT. It codes for CASIRDRGTGELFF.